Listed here are 26 T cell receptor beta chains from one sample, sequenced in a study of blood T cell repertoires in COVID-19 (dated by TCRdb to about 2020). Receptor amplification or capture employed the immunoSEQ multiplex PCR assay. TCRdb obtained this table from immuneACCESS and retained in-frame rearrangements with V and J assigned. These tables miss some clones; where compared with another copy, unresolved V genes account for less than half of the shortfall, and the remainder is unexplained. This sample gives hundreds of thousands of clones in total; roughly 89% of them show up just once. The ten largest clones take up less than 7.5% of the sample. Sequences were obtained from peripheral blood. The receptors stem from a man in his 60s who had recovered from COVID-19.

V is TRBV6-6 and J is TRBJ2-5; no clear D. CDR3 length equals 10 residues. Trimming shortened V by 10 bases and J by 6 bases, and 9 bases separated the two germline ends. CDR1 and CDR2 from the germline V gene are MNHNY and SVGAGI (reference sequence). CDR3: CATSKQTQYF. The CDR3 DNA reads TGTGCCACATCTAAACAGACCCAGTACTTC.

This clone was recorded once. V usage is TRBV7-3 and J usage is TRBJ2-2; 12 nucleotides agree with TRBD2. Germline loops: CDR1 SGHTA, CDR2 FQGTGA. The CDR3 runs to 15 residues. After removal of 4 bases from V and 4 bases from J, the junction contained 1 base not matched to a gene. The DNA of the CDR3 is TGTGCCAGCAGCTCGACTAGCGGGGGCACCGGGGAGCTGTTTTTT. Its protein is CASSSTSGGTGELFF.

The gene calls are TRBV2 and TRBJ1-5; weak D call: TRBD1 (5 bases). Germline CDR1 is SNHLY and CDR2 is FYNNEI. Trimming took off 1 base at V and 4 bases at J, with 11 bases between the two ends. The CDR3 runs 15 residues. The CDR3 region is CASSEVWGGNQPQHF. CDR3 nucleotides: TGTGCCAGCAGTGAAGTTTGGGGGGGAAATCAGCCCCAGCATTTT.

The chain uses TRBV14 and TRBJ1-3, with 9 bases that match TRBD1. This CDR3 has 17 residues. V was pared by 2 bases and J by 4 bases, with 9 bases of the junction left unmatched. Looked up from germline, CDR1 is SGHDN and CDR2 is FVKESK. The CDR3 is CASSQMPGQGKGNTIYF. Written as DNA, the CDR3 is TGTGCCAGCAGCCAAATGCCGGGACAGGGTAAAGGAAACACCATATATTTT.

This clone was seen a few times. The rearrangement uses TRBV30 and TRBJ1-1, with 9 bases that match TRBD1. CDR3 length: 13 amino acids. The germline gives CDR1 GTSNPN, CDR2 SVGIG (reference sequence). V was clipped by 1 base and J by 4 bases; unmatched bases: 1. CDR3 sequence: CAWSGDRVTEAFF. The CDR3, as DNA: TGTGCCTGGAGTGGGGACAGGGTCACTGAAGCTTTCTTT.

Notes on this clone: Other DNA sequences in this specimen translate into the identical CDR3. V usage is TRBV10-3 and J usage is TRBJ1-1, with D perhaps TRBD1 (5 bases). V gave up 6 bases and J gave up 1 base, with 9 bases separating them. Germline V gene sequence: CDR1 ENHRY, CDR2 SYGVKD. CDR3 size: 13 residues. In DNA, the CDR3 is TGTGCCATCAGCGTTGACAGGAACACTGAAGCTTTCTTT. This codes for CAISVDRNTEAFF.

This chain uses TRBV28 with TRBJ2-3; 9 bases align to TRBD2. The length of the CDR3 is 13 residues. The germline CDR1 and CDR2 sequences are MDHEN and SYDVKM. V gave up 10 bases and J gave up 0 bases; unmatched junction bases: 2. The DNA of the CDR3 is TGTGCCACCCTAGCGGGAAGCACAGATACGCAGTATTTT. It specifies CATLAGSTDTQYF. Using reference TRBV28 and TRBJ2-3 for the parts outside the CDR3, the full variable domain is DVKVTQSSRYLVKRTGEKVFLECVQDMDHENMFWYRQDPGLGLRLIYFSYDVKMKEKGDIPEGYSVSREKKERFSLILESASTNQTSMYLCATLAGSTDTQYFGPGTRLTVL.

The chain combines TRBV5-1 with TRBJ1-2; weak D call: TRBD1 (6 bases). CDR1 SGHRS and CDR2 YFSETQ come from the germline V gene. Deletions cut 3 bases from V and 1 base from J, with 13 bases between. CDR3 length equals 15 residues. CDR3 nucleotides: TGCGCCAGCAGCTCAACCGACAGGTTTAACTATGGCTACACCTTC. This sequence encodes CASSSTDRFNYGYTF.

The rearrangement uses TRBV9 and TRBJ1-6, with a weak D call TRBD1 (6 bases). The V end lost 2 bases, the J end lost 7 bases, and 16 bases lay between the germline ends. This CDR3 is 16 amino acids long. The germline gives CDR1 SGDLS, CDR2 YYNGEE. The CDR3 loop is CASSVGNTGKNSPLHF. The CDR3 DNA follows: TGTGCCAGCAGCGTGGGAAATACAGGGAAAAATTCACCCCTCCACTTT.

The rearrangement uses TRBV10-3 and TRBJ1-1; 7 nucleotides align to TRBD1. The junction had 6 bases not matched to a gene; V was cut back by 0 bases and J by 5 bases. Germline loops: CDR1 ENHRY, CDR2 SYGVKD. CDR3 length: 15 amino acids. CDR3 DNA sequence: TGTGCCATCAGTGAGTCGACAGGGTTAAGGACTGAAGCTTTCTTT. Translation: CAISESTGLRTEAFF.

This clone turned up a few times. V is TRBV27 and J is TRBJ1-5, with 9 bases matching TRBD1. J lost 4 bases, V lost 6 bases, and 7 bases had no gene match. Germline assignment: CDR1 MNHEY and CDR2 SMNVEV (reference sequence). This CDR3 has 15 residues. The DNA of the CDR3 is TGTGCCAGCAGCGGGACAGGGTGGCCAAATCAGCCCCAGCATTTT. It specifies CASSGTGWPNQPQHF.

The chain uses TRBV7-2 and TRBJ2-1; possible D gene TRBD2, 5 bases. This CDR3 is built from 13 residues. The germline V and J ends were trimmed by 1 base and 4 bases, with 5 bases remaining between them. CDR1 is SGHTA, CDR2 FQGNSA, per germline. CDR3 residues: CASSLGTYNEQFF. The CDR3 bases are TGTGCCAGCAGCTTAGGGACTTACAATGAGCAGTTCTTC. Combining the CDR3 with reference TRBV7-2 and TRBJ2-1 gives the whole variable domain GAGVSQSPSNKVTEKGKDVELRCDPISGHTALYWYRQSLGQGLEFLIYFQGNSAPDKSGLPSDRFSAERTGGSVSTLTIQRTQQEDSAVYLCASSLGTYNEQFFGPGTRLTVL.

V gene TRBV19 combines with J gene TRBJ2-7; TRBD2 matches 16 bases. The V gene end was trimmed by 4 bases and the J gene end by 1 base; junction bases not matched to a gene: 4. Germline V CDR1 and CDR2: LNHDA, SQIVND (reference sequence). The length of the CDR3 is 17 residues. The DNA of the CDR3 is TGTGCCAGTAGTACCGGGACTAGCGGGAGGGCGTCCTACGAGCAGTACTTC. Translating gives CASSTGTSGRASYEQYF.

The chain joins TRBV27 to TRBJ2-3; possibly TRBD2 for D (6 bases). V lost 9 bases to trimming and J lost 9 bases, with 22 bases between them. Germline V gene lookup returns CDR1 MNHEY and CDR2 SMNVEV (reference sequence). The CDR3 is 14 residues long. CDR3 sequence: CAREREAQRLTQYF. For the CDR3, the DNA is TGTGCCAGAGAAAGGGAGGCCCAGAGGCTCACGCAGTATTTT.

The sample holds a few counts of this clone. The V and J genes are TRBV6-5 and TRBJ1-2; no clear D gene. V was trimmed by 0 bases and J by 8 bases, leaving 13 bases between them. The CDR3 length is 14 residues. Germline V gene lookup returns CDR1 MNHEY and CDR2 SVGAGI. The CDR3 nucleotides read TGTGCCAGCAGTTACTCCCCCCAGGTTGGAGGCTACACCTTC. Amino acids: CASSYSPQVGGYTF.

The chain employs TRBV6-6 and TRBJ2-7; 8 bases agree with TRBD1. Germline trimming cut 5 bases from V and 4 bases from J; bases unmatched to any gene: 10. This CDR3 spans 15 amino acids. The germline V gene has CDR1 MNHNY and CDR2 SVGAGI (reference sequence). CDR3 in DNA: TGTGCCAGCAGTCCTATCACAGGGGGGCGTTACGAGCAGTACTTC. Protein sequence: CASSPITGGRYEQYF.

V is TRBV7-3 and J is TRBJ2-3, with TRBD2 as a possible D gene (6 bases). Germline V gene data show CDR1 as SGHTA and CDR2 as FQGTGA. The V end was cut by 1 base, the J end by 11 bases, with 13 bases between. This CDR3 is built from 13 residues. The CDR3 sequence is CASSLRSREWQYF. The CDR3 DNA reads TGTGCCAGCAGCTTAAGGTCACGGGAGTGGCAGTATTTT.

The genes are TRBV7-9 and TRBJ1-1, with TRBD1 matching 7 bases. Germline trimming cut 3 bases from V and 5 bases from J; bases unmatched to any gene: 6. Looked up from germline, CDR1 is SEHNR and CDR2 is FQNEAQ (reference sequence). This CDR3 is 14 amino acids long. Here the CDR3 reads CASSLTGFRTEAFF. The CDR3 nucleotides are TGTGCCAGCAGCTTGACAGGGTTTCGGACTGAAGCTTTCTTT.

The V gene is TRBV12-5, the J gene TRBJ2-7, with D perhaps TRBD2 (7 bases). In germline, CDR1 is LGHNT, CDR2 FRNRAP. The CDR3 consists of 13 residues. V dropped 2 bases and J dropped 7 bases, with 12 bases sitting between them. The CDR3 loop is CASGLRGAGEQYF. As DNA, the CDR3 is TGTGCTAGTGGTTTGCGGGGGGCAGGGGAGCAGTACTTC.

This sequence joins TRBV6-5 and TRBJ2-7; 10 bases map to TRBD1. V trimming: 9 bases; J trimming: 2 bases; junction bases outside the gene matches: 4. Germline assignment: CDR1 MNHEY and CDR2 SVGAGI. The CDR3 is 13 residues long. CDR3: CASRDRGTYEQYF. In DNA form, the CDR3 reads TGTGCCAGTCGGGACAGGGGAACCTACGAGCAGTACTTC.

This rearrangement joins TRBV27 to TRBJ1-2, with D possibly TRBD1 on 5 matching bases. In germline, CDR1 is MNHEY, CDR2 SMNVEV (reference sequence). The CDR3 loop spans 14 amino acids. V was clipped by 8 bases and J by 7 bases, with 20 bases between them. In nucleotides, the CDR3 is TGTGCCAGCCGTCCTTGGGGCACGGCGGCTGGCTACACCTTC. Residues: CASRPWGTAAGYTF.

This clone was recorded only once. The chain is built from TRBV7-9 and TRBJ2-1, with TRBD1 as a possible D gene (5 bases). V shed 2 bases and J shed 10 bases, with 9 bases lying between them. Germline lookup yields CDR1 SEHNR and CDR2 FQNEAQ (reference sequence). This CDR3 has 12 amino acids. For the CDR3, the DNA is TGTGCCAGCAGCTTACAGGGTGAGGAGCAGTTCTTC. This gives the protein CASSLQGEEQFF.

J is TRBJ1-2 and V is TRBV6-2 or TRBV6-3; no clear D gene. Germline V gene data show CDR1 as MNHEY and CDR2 as SVGEGT. This CDR3 is built from 10 residues. Trimming removed 6 bases at V and 8 bases at J, with 7 bases between. CDR3 in DNA: TGTGCCAGCAGCCGAGAAGGCTACACCTTC. Translated: CASSREGYTF.

This clone was counted a single time. The CDR3 protein is CASSPYGTVGSPLHF. For the CDR3, the DNA is TGTGCCAGCAGCCCATACGGGACAGTGGGTTCACCCCTCCACTTT. This sequence joins TRBV14 and TRBJ1-6; TRBD1 agrees at 7 bases. Germline assignment: CDR1 SGHDN and CDR2 FVKESK. V lost 4 bases and J lost 9; bases outside the gene matches: 9. This CDR3 has 15 residues. The full variable domain, with the rest looked up from reference TRBV14 and TRBJ1-6, is EAGVTQFPSHSVIEKGQTVTLRCDPISGHDNLYWYRRVMGKEIKFLLHFVKESKQDESGMPNNRFLAERTGGTYSTLKVQPAELEDSGVYFCASSPYGTVGSPLHFGNGTRLTVT.

The chain couples TRBV30 to TRBJ1-2, with 8 bases aligning to TRBD1. Trimming took 2 bases from V and 0 from J; bases not matched to a gene: 5. The CDR3 sequence is 15 residues long. CDR1 is GTSNPN, CDR2 SVGIG, per germline (reference sequence). The CDR3 spells CAWSTGTGTNYGYTF. CDR3 coding DNA: TGTGCCTGGAGTACCGGGACAGGCACTAACTATGGCTACACCTTC. The complete variable domain, with remaining parts taken from reference TRBV30 and TRBJ1-2, reads SQTIHQWPATLVQPVGSPLSLECTVEGTSNPNLYWYRQAAGRGLQLLFYSVGIGQISSEVPQNLSASRPQDRQFILSSKKLLLSDSGFYLCAWSTGTGTNYGYTFGSGTRLTVV.

The chain recombines TRBV10-3 with TRBJ1-2; D call uncertain. The CDR3 is 13 residues long. Germline loops: CDR1 ENHRY, CDR2 SYGVKD. The ends were cut back, 3 bases at V and 5 bases at J, with 10 bases in the middle. CDR3 loop: CAISDTARYGYTF. As DNA, the CDR3 is TGTGCCATCAGTGATACGGCGAGGTATGGCTACACCTTC.